This T cell receptor beta chain was identified in a study of cytomegalovirus exposure and HLA in healthy donors. Broader study findings: HLA alleles were associated with 15,000 to 20,000 TCR beta sequences in a later analysis at 0.05 false discovery rate.

In regard to this clone: Its target is not known.

The PCR was carried out with 60 Vbeta primers and 13 Jbeta primers. Method: immunoSEQ multiplex PCR; TCRdb's copy keeps in-frame clones and lacks some. Listed are 65,000 to 90,000 clones; approximately 3.8% falls within the top ten. Sequencing used PBMCs. This receptor was obtained from a female donor in good health and CMV-seropositive.

The CDR3 loop reads CSTDVHTQYF. In DNA, the CDR3 is TGCAGCACAGACGTGCATACGCAGTATTTT. The J gene is TRBJ2-3, the V gene TRBV29-1; D is undetermined. Germline loops: CDR1 SQVTM, CDR2 ANQGSEA. The CDR3 is made up of 10 amino acids. The V and J ends lost 8 bases and 7 bases respectively, with 10 bases between them.